These 29 T cell receptor beta chains originate from one sample sequenced in a study of response to subunit inactivated influenza vaccine. TCRdb re-called the RT-PCR reads with MiXCR, one entry per CDR3 protein. Among about 800,000 distinct CDR3 sequences, about 20% were seen once, and the ten largest hold roughly a tenth. The source material was PBMCs from blood, sampled approximately 5 days after vaccination. All receptors come from a man aged 50 to 60 who received an inactivated influenza vaccine.

The J gene is TRBJ1-2, the V gene TRBV5-1; maybe TRBD1 (5 bases). V gave up 0 bases and J gave up 4 bases, with 10 bases separating them. This CDR3 contains 14 residues. The germline gives CDR1 SGHRS, CDR2 YFSETQ. In DNA form, the CDR3 reads TGCGCCAGCAGCTTGGAGGGGAACTTCTATGGCTACACCTTC. This codes for CASSLEGNFYGYTF. The full variable domain, rest sourced from reference TRBV5-1 and TRBJ1-2, is KAGVTQTPRYLIKTRGQQVTLSCSPISGHRSVSWYQQTPGQGLQFLFEYFSETQRNKGNFPGRFSGRQFSNSRSEMNVSTLELGDSALYLCASSLEGNFYGYTFGSGTRLTVV.

The chain has TRBV9 and TRBJ2-7, with 9 positions matching TRBD2. V lost 0 bases and J lost 3; bases outside the gene matches: 7. The CDR3 spans 16 residues. Looked up from germline, CDR1 is SGDLS and CDR2 is YYNGEE. The CDR3 loop is CASSVAWASGVYEQYF. CDR3 coding DNA: TGTGCCAGCAGCGTAGCTTGGGCTAGCGGGGTCTACGAGCAGTACTTC.

A remark on this clonotype: Given the absence of the conserved phenylalanine or tryptophan at the CDR3 end, a read error is likely. The chain links TRBV5-6 to TRBJ2-5, with D tentatively TRBD1 (6 bases). V lost 2 bases, J lost 2 bases, and 10 bases lay in between. Germline V lookup: CDR1 SGHDT, CDR2 YYEEEE. There are 14 residues in the CDR3. The CDR3 sequence: CASSFDGQQETQYL. DNA for the CDR3: TGTGCCAGCAGCTTTGACGGACAGCAAGAGACCCAGTACCTC.

This clonotype occurred a few times. The rearrangement joins TRBV20-1 to TRBJ2-3; 14 positions agree with TRBD2. From germline, CDR1 is DFQATT and CDR2 SNEGSKA (reference sequence). The CDR3 loop spans 19 amino acids. V lost 5 bases to trimming and J lost 2 bases; unmatched junction nucleotides: 15. Here the CDR3 reads CSAHPRLAGGHLITDTQYF. The DNA for the CDR3 is TGCAGTGCTCACCCTCGACTAGCGGGAGGGCACCTTATCACAGATACGCAGTATTTT.

There are a few counts of this clonotype. This chain connects TRBV11-1 to TRBJ2-1; 14 bases map to TRBD2. Per the germline V gene, CDR1 is SGHAT and CDR2 is FQDESV (reference sequence). The CDR3 consists of 19 residues. With V trimmed by 4 bases and J by 2 bases, 10 bases remained unmatched. CDR3 region: CASSSPGTSGRQTYNEQFF. In nucleotides, the CDR3 is TGTGCCAGCAGCTCCCCCGGGACTAGCGGGAGACAAACCTACAATGAGCAGTTCTTC.

There are a few counts of this clonotype. The V and J genes are TRBV7-9 and TRBJ2-1; 13 nucleotides agree with TRBD2. Trimming removed 4 bases from V and 8 bases from J; junction bases left unmatched: 5. Germline-derived CDR1 and CDR2 are SEHNR and FQNEAQ (reference sequence). The CDR3 is 15 residues long. The CDR3 DNA is TGTGCCAGCAGCTCCCAACTAGCGGGAGGGCATGAGCAGTTCTTC. It specifies CASSSQLAGGHEQFF.

The CDR3 bases are TGTGCCAGCAGTTTAGCGCGTAGAACGCAGTATTTT. It encodes CASSLARRTQYF. V is TRBV12-3 or TRBV12-4 and J is TRBJ2-3; D call uncertain. Trimming left V 0 bases short and J 9 bases short, with 7 bases between. The CDR3 sequence is 12 residues long.

Many counts were recorded for this clonotype. The chain is built from TRBV6-2 or TRBV6-3 and TRBJ2-7, with a weak D call TRBD1 (5 bases). Trimming took off 6 bases at V and 4 bases at J, with 16 bases between the two ends. Per the germline V gene, CDR1 is MNHEY and CDR2 is SVGEGT. There are 14 residues in the CDR3. The CDR3 region is CASSRRQGGYEQYF. DNA for the CDR3: TGTGCCAGCAGCCGCCGCCAGGGTGGGTACGAGCAGTACTTC.

This clonotype was recorded many times. This chain uses TRBV7-9 with TRBJ2-3; tentatively, D is TRBD1 (6 bases). The CDR3 runs 15 residues. CDR1 is SEHNR, CDR2 FQNEAQ, per germline (reference sequence). The V end lost 0 bases, the J end lost 0 bases, and 7 bases lay between the germline ends. For the CDR3, the DNA is TGTGCCAGCAGCTTAGCACAGGGAAGCACAGATACGCAGTATTTT. Translating it yields CASSLAQGSTDTQYF.

The J gene is TRBJ2-1, the V gene TRBV11-2; 9 nucleotides line up with TRBD1. J was trimmed by 15 bases and V by 2 bases; bases with no gene match: 2. From germline, CDR1 is SGHAT and CDR2 FQNNGV. The CDR3 is 11 amino acids. The CDR3: CASSLLGQGFF. CDR3 in DNA: TGTGCCAGCAGCTTATTGGGACAGGGGTTCTTC. Based on the CDR3 plus reference TRBV11-2 and TRBJ2-1, the full variable domain is EAGVAQSPRYKIIEKRQSVAFWCNPISGHATLYWYQQILGQGPKLLIQFQNNGVVDDSQLPKDRFSAERLKGVDSTLKIQPAKLEDSAVYLCASSLLGQGFFGPGTRLTVL.

This clonotype was seen ten or more times. The V and J genes are TRBV6-5 and TRBJ2-1, with 9 bases lining up with TRBD2. Germline V gene sequence: CDR1 MNHEY, CDR2 SVGAGI. The CDR3 has 16 residues. V lost 0 bases to trimming and J lost 0 bases; unmatched junction nucleotides: 0. The CDR3 DNA reads TGTGCCAGCAGTTACTCTAGCGGGAGCTCCTACAATGAGCAGTTCTTC. Its translation: CASSYSSGSSYNEQFF.

This clonotype was observed a few times. The chain carries TRBV12-3 or TRBV12-4 and TRBJ2-3; perhaps D is TRBD1 or TRBD2 (6 bases each). V was trimmed by 7 bases and J by 1 base, leaving 12 bases between them. There are 14 residues in the CDR3. This CDR3 reads CASILGGRTDTQYF. Written as DNA, the CDR3 is TGTGCCAGCATTCTTGGGGGGCGCACAGATACGCAGTATTTT.

The rearrangement links TRBV18 to TRBJ2-4; D call uncertain. The CDR3 runs 13 residues. V lost 2 bases to trimming and J lost 6 bases, with 8 bases between them. The germline CDR1 and CDR2 sequences are KGHSH and LQKENI. The CDR3 protein is CASSPEVANIQYF. In DNA, the CDR3 is TGTGCCAGCTCACCAGAGGTTGCAAACATTCAGTACTTC.

A few counts support this clonotype. The genes are TRBV6-5 and TRBJ1-5; D remains unclear. Germline CDR1 MNHEY, CDR2 SVGAGI. Deletions cut 0 bases from V and 5 bases from J, with 11 bases between. The CDR3 totals 15 residues. The CDR3 loop is CASSYSNGPHQPQHF. The CDR3 nucleotides read TGTGCCAGCAGTTACTCGAACGGCCCCCATCAGCCCCAGCATTTT.

This sequence joins TRBV20-1 and TRBJ2-1; TRBD2 aligns across 7 bases. The CDR3 runs 15 residues. The germline V gene encodes CDR1 DFQATT and CDR2 SNEGSKA (reference sequence). V shed 1 base, J shed 3 bases, and the junction held 6 bases outside the gene matches. In DNA, the CDR3 is TGCAGTGCTAGAGGCCGGGCTAGCGGCTACAATGAGCAGTTCTTC. Amino acid sequence: CSARGRASGYNEQFF.

The J gene is TRBJ2-7, the V gene TRBV28; possibly TRBD1 for D (6 bases). Germline-derived CDR1 and CDR2 are MDHEN and SYDVKM. Trimming shortened V by 7 bases and J by 1 base, and 11 bases separated the two germline ends. The CDR3 consists of 13 residues. The chain's CDR3 is CASINGQSYEQYF. The CDR3 DNA sequence: TGTGCCAGCATCAACGGACAGTCCTACGAGCAGTACTTC.

This clonotype has just a few counts. This chain joins TRBV5-1 and TRBJ2-1, with 12 bases matching TRBD2. Germline values: CDR1 SGHRS, CDR2 YFSETQ. There are 17 residues in the CDR3. V shed 0 bases, J shed 5 bases, and the junction held 6 bases outside the gene matches. The CDR3 is CASSLALAGGRNNEQFF. DNA of the CDR3: TGCGCCAGCAGCTTGGCACTAGCGGGGGGTAGAAACAATGAGCAGTTCTTC.

This clonotype came up a few times. The rearrangement links TRBV12-3 or TRBV12-4 to TRBJ2-7; D unclear. This CDR3 is 13 amino acids long. The V gene lost 3 bases and the J gene lost 1 base, with 7 bases spanning the gap. In nucleotides, the CDR3 is TGTGCCAGCAGTTTTTCACAATCCTACGAGCAGTACTTC. Its protein is CASSFSQSYEQYF.

The chain joins TRBV28 to TRBJ2-6; 7 nucleotides match TRBD2. The CDR3 has 16 residues. Germline-derived CDR1 and CDR2 are MDHEN and SYDVKM. The J segment lost 2 bases and the V segment lost 7 bases, leaving 8 bases of the junction unmatched. The CDR3 loop reads CASTRGGATGANVLTF. CDR3 nucleotides: TGTGCCAGCACCCGGGGAGGGGCCACTGGGGCCAACGTCCTGACTTTC.

The chain is built from TRBV2 and TRBJ1-5; 10 bases match TRBD1. V gave up 7 bases and J gave up 0 bases; unmatched junction bases: 6. Germline lookup yields CDR1 SNHLY and CDR2 FYNNEI. This CDR3 has 16 residues. CDR3 bases: TGTGCCAGCACTGGGGACAGGGGTTATAGCAATCAGCCCCAGCATTTT. This sequence encodes CASTGDRGYSNQPQHF. Using reference TRBV2 and TRBJ1-5 for the parts outside the CDR3, the full variable domain is EPEVTQTPSHQVTQMGQEVILRCVPISNHLYFYWYRQILGQKVEFLVSFYNNEISEKSEIFDDQFSVERPDGSNFTLKIRSTKLEDSAMYFCASTGDRGYSNQPQHFGDGTRLSIL.

The V call is TRBV9, the J call TRBJ1-3; D remains ambiguous. The CDR3 loop spans 15 amino acids. V was trimmed by 2 bases and J by 0 bases, leaving 9 bases between them. The germline V gene has CDR1 SGDLS and CDR2 YYNGEE. The CDR3 nucleotides are TGTGCCAGCAGCGTCGGGGATCTCTCTGGAAACACCATATATTTT. Its translation is CASSVGDLSGNTIYF.

Here the CDR3 reads CASRTGTAFNSPLHF. In nucleotides, the CDR3 is TGTGCCAGCAGAACTGGGACAGCCTTTAATTCACCCCTCCACTTT. The J gene is TRBJ1-6, the V gene TRBV12-3 or TRBV12-4, with 7 positions matching TRBD1. The length of the CDR3 is 15 residues. V lost 6 bases to trimming and J lost 6 bases; unmatched junction nucleotides: 8.

The chain combines TRBV2 with TRBJ2-1; no reliable D call. Germline lookup yields CDR1 SNHLY and CDR2 FYNNEI. CDR3 size: 13 residues. V lost 4 bases and J lost 5, with 9 bases in between. CDR3 nucleotide sequence: TGTGCCAGCAGTGTCTATTTGGACAATGAGCAGTTCTTC. The encoded protein is CASSVYLDNEQFF.

The genes are TRBV7-2 and TRBJ2-1; D is unresolved. The V and J ends lost 4 bases and 1 base respectively, with 11 bases between them. CDR1 is SGHTA, CDR2 FQGNSA, per germline. The CDR3 runs 15 residues. The CDR3 DNA is TGTGCCAGCAGCTCCCCACTGCTGTCCTACAATGAGCAGTTCTTC. This translates into CASSSPLLSYNEQFF. Complete variable domain (other parts from reference TRBV7-2 and TRBJ2-1): GAGVSQSPSNKVTEKGKDVELRCDPISGHTALYWYRQSLGQGLEFLIYFQGNSAPDKSGLPSDRFSAERTGGSVSTLTIQRTQQEDSAVYLCASSSPLLSYNEQFFGPGTRLTVL.

The chain joins TRBV7-9 to TRBJ2-1, with 10 bases aligning to TRBD1. Germline CDR1 is SEHNR and CDR2 is FQNEAQ (reference sequence). V lost 5 bases, J lost 5 bases, and 6 bases stayed unmatched. There are 15 residues in the CDR3. The CDR3 spells CASSRGQGDDNEQFF. CDR3 sequence (DNA): TGTGCCAGCAGCCGTGGACAGGGGGACGACAATGAGCAGTTCTTC.

Only a few counts were recorded for this clonotype. The CDR3 DNA is TGTGCCAGCAGTTCGCACCGGGACACGTTTCTAGAGACCCAGTACTTC. Translated: CASSSHRDTFLETQYF. The chain has TRBV6-5 and TRBJ2-5, with D tentatively TRBD1 (6 bases). V lost 4 bases and J 4 bases, leaving 19 bases between the germline ends. Germline V gives CDR1 MNHEY, CDR2 SVGAGI. CDR3 length equals 16 residues.

The chain employs TRBV7-2 and TRBJ2-2, with TRBD2 matching 8 bases. CDR3 length: 17 residues. Germline V gene data show CDR1 as SGHTA and CDR2 as FQGNSA. The V and J ends lost 5 bases and 7 bases, in that order; junction bases with no gene match: 15. The chain's CDR3 is CASSVRQRERAFGELFF. CDR3 coding DNA: TGTGCCAGCAGCGTAAGGCAGCGGGAGAGAGCTTTCGGGGAGCTGTTTTTT.

The rearrangement joins TRBV7-2 to TRBJ1-5, with unresolved D. CDR3 length: 15 amino acids. Germline V CDR1 and CDR2: SGHTA, FQGNSA. The V end was cut by 5 bases, the J end by 2 bases, with 13 bases between. CDR3 coding DNA: TGTGCCAGCAGCCCCGACGGCCTGGGCAATCAGCCCCAGCATTTT. Its translation is CASSPDGLGNQPQHF.

This rearrangement joins TRBV18 to TRBJ2-5; D could derive from TRBD1 or TRBD2 (6 bases each). Germline loops: CDR1 KGHSH, CDR2 LQKENI. The CDR3 covers 14 residues. Trimming left V 0 bases short and J 5 bases short, with 10 bases between. CDR3 in DNA: TGTGCCAGCTCACCACCAGGGGGGATGGAGACCCAGTACTTC. This encodes CASSPPGGMETQYF. The whole variable domain, remainder taken from reference TRBV18 and TRBJ2-5, is NAGVMQNPRHLVRRRGQEARLRCSPMKGHSHVYWYRQLPEEGLKFMVYLQKENIIDESGMPKERFSAEFPKEGPSILRIQQVVRGDSAAYFCASSPPGGMETQYFGPGTRLLVL.